The 27 T cell receptor beta chains given below trace back to one sample, sequenced in a study of T cell changes during pregnancy in multiple sclerosis (dated 2019 in TCRdb). Receptor amplification or capture employed the immunoSEQ multiplex PCR assay. TCRdb retrieved this table from immuneACCESS and kept in-frame rearrangements only. Not all clones are present; in checked studies, unresolved V genes account for under half, and no reason is known for the remainder. This sample has about 80,000 clones in its table, and roughly 94% of those were observed once. The ten largest clones add up to roughly 1.4% of the sample. The specimen was peripheral blood, collected before pregnancy. These receptors originate from a female donor with multiple sclerosis, enrolled in a pregnancy study.

The chain uses TRBV7-9 and TRBJ1-3; D is unresolved. Germline V gives CDR1 SEHNR, CDR2 FQNEAQ (reference sequence). The CDR3 consists of 12 residues. V gave up 2 bases and J gave up 9 bases, with 8 bases separating them. In DNA, the CDR3 is TGTGCCAGCAGCTTACGGGTATTCACCATATATTTT. It specifies CASSLRVFTIYF.

The chain is built from TRBV6-6 and TRBJ2-3; D call uncertain. The CDR3 length is 11 residues. V dropped 7 bases and J dropped 6 bases, with 8 bases sitting between them. Per the germline V gene, CDR1 is MNHNY and CDR2 is SVGAGI (reference sequence). The CDR3 sequence: CASTKLDTQYF. The CDR3 DNA reads TGTGCCAGCACCAAACTGGATACGCAGTATTTT.

This rearrangement joins TRBV4-1 to TRBJ1-5, with D possibly TRBD1 on 5 matching bases. Trimming took 3 bases from V and 2 from J, leaving 11 bases between them. Germline CDR1 and CDR2: MGHRA and YSYEKL. This CDR3 has 15 amino acids. CDR3: CASSHRVAGNQPQHF. The CDR3 DNA reads TGCGCCAGCAGCCACAGGGTGGCGGGCAATCAGCCCCAGCATTTT.

The chain uses TRBV7-9 and TRBJ2-1; D gene ambiguous. Germline CDR1 and CDR2: SEHNR and FQNEAQ (reference sequence). The CDR3 extends over 12 amino acids. Trimming cost V 7 bases and J 5 bases, with 9 bases left between them. In DNA, the CDR3 is TGTGCCAGCAACCAAGCCGACAATGAGCAGTTCTTC. Translated: CASNQADNEQFF.

The chain is built from TRBV6-5 and TRBJ1-6, with 9 bases matching TRBD1. The CDR3 has 15 residues. Germline trimming cut 4 bases from V and 11 bases from J; bases unmatched to any gene: 9. Germline CDR1 MNHEY, CDR2 SVGAGI. In nucleotides, the CDR3 is TGTGCCAGCAGTTCTTCCGGGACAGGGTATCCACCCCTCCACTTT. Its translation: CASSSSGTGYPPLHF.

This clone has only one observation. This chain connects TRBV7-8 to TRBJ2-4, with 10 bases lining up with TRBD2. The CDR3 is made up of 17 amino acids. Trimming cost V 5 bases and J 0 bases; bases outside gene matches: 7. Per the germline V gene, CDR1 is SGHVS and CDR2 is FQNEAQ. The CDR3 DNA follows: TGTGCCAGCAGCCCCGAAGCGGGGGGGGTAGCCAAAAACATTCAGTACTTC. Protein product: CASSPEAGGVAKNIQYF. Variable domain in full (rest from reference TRBV7-8 and TRBJ2-4): GAGVSQSPRYKVAKRGQDVALRCDPISGHVSLFWYQQALGQGPEFLTYFQNEAQLDKSGLPSDRFFAERPEGSVSTLKIQRTQQEDSAVYLCASSPEAGGVAKNIQYFGAGTRLSVL.

The gene calls are TRBV7-9 and TRBJ2-1, with D unresolved. CDR3 length: 12 residues. Germline CDR1 SEHNR, CDR2 FQNEAQ (reference sequence). The V end was cut by 2 bases, the J end by 6 bases, with 5 bases between. The CDR3 loop is CASSLPGNEQFF. The CDR3 nucleotides are TGTGCCAGCAGCTTACCAGGCAATGAGCAGTTCTTC. The whole variable domain, filled in from reference TRBV7-9 and TRBJ2-1, reads DTGVSQNPRHKITKRGQNVTFRCDPISEHNRLYWYRQTLGQGPEFLTYFQNEAQLEKSRLLSDRFSAERPKGSFSTLEIQRTEQGDSAMYLCASSLPGNEQFFGPGTRLTVL.

The chain employs TRBV7-9 and TRBJ2-5; unclear D gene. CDR3 length: 14 amino acids. In germline, CDR1 is SEHNR, CDR2 FQNEAQ (reference sequence). V was pared by 1 base and J by 5 bases, with 11 bases between. CDR3 DNA: TGTGCCAGCAGCTTAGGCAGCGCTCTTGAGACCCAGTACTTC. It translates to CASSLGSALETQYF.

The V gene is TRBV4-1, the J gene TRBJ2-2, with TRBD2 matching 12 bases. The CDR3 sequence is 19 residues long. With 7 bases clipped from V and 3 bases from J, the junction kept 15 bases outside the gene matches. Germline-derived CDR1 and CDR2 are MGHRA and YSYEKL. In DNA, the CDR3 is TGCGCCAGCACCAAATGGGGGTCTAGCGGGGGGGCCGACACCGGGGAGCTGTTTTTT. Protein product: CASTKWGSSGGADTGELFF.

The genes are TRBV23-1 and TRBJ1-4; TRBD1 is a possible D gene (5 bases). TRBV23-1 is an open reading frame whose function is uncertain. The CDR3 has 13 amino acids. With 6 bases removed from V and 14 bases from J, the gap between germline ends came to 19 bases. CDR3 amino acids: CASSPHGGGYLFF. The CDR3 DNA is TGCGCCAGCAGCCCCCACGGCGGGGGGTATCTGTTTTTT.

V gene TRBV2 combines with J gene TRBJ1-2; no firm D call. The V and J ends lost 6 bases and 4 bases respectively, with 18 bases between them. Looked up from germline, CDR1 is SNHLY and CDR2 is FYNNEI. The CDR3 contains 15 residues. CDR3 coding DNA: TGTGCCAGCAGAGAGGAGGGAGGGCTGGTCTATGGCTACACCTTC. The encoded protein is CASREEGGLVYGYTF.

The J gene is TRBJ1-1, the V gene TRBV2; D is unclear. Per germline, CDR1 SNHLY and CDR2 FYNNEI. Trimming cost V 0 bases and J 4 bases, with 15 bases left between them. CDR3 length: 16 residues. CDR3: CASSEAHPAEGTEAFF. DNA of the CDR3: TGTGCCAGCAGTGAAGCGCATCCCGCCGAGGGCACTGAAGCTTTCTTT.

The rearrangement uses TRBV6-6 and TRBJ1-1; 8 positions match TRBD1. CDR3 length equals 15 residues. CDR1 and CDR2 (germline): MNHNY, SVGAGI (reference sequence). The trim removed 4 bases at V and 4 bases at J, leaving 8 bases unmatched. The CDR3 loop is CASSSPGQAPTEAFF. The CDR3 DNA reads TGTGCCAGCAGTTCGCCGGGACAGGCGCCCACTGAAGCTTTCTTT.

The genes are TRBV15 and TRBJ2-3; D may be TRBD1 (6 bases). Trimming cost V 4 bases and J 1 base, with 15 bases left between them. Per the germline V gene, CDR1 is LNHNV and CDR2 is YYDKDF (reference sequence). This CDR3 comprises 16 residues. The CDR3 coding sequence is TGTGCCACCAGCATTCCTAACAGGGCGGGCACAGATACGCAGTATTTT. It translates to CATSIPNRAGTDTQYF.

The chain couples TRBV4-2 to TRBJ2-1; 9 bases match TRBD2. J was trimmed by 3 bases and V by 1 base; bases with no gene match: 10. CDR1 and CDR2 (germline): LGHNA, YNFKEQ. The CDR3 spans 18 residues. The CDR3 bases are TGTGCCAGCAGCCAAGGGGCTCTGAGCGGGGGGCACTACAATGAGCAGTTCTTC. Its translation: CASSQGALSGGHYNEQFF.

The J gene is TRBJ1-6, the V gene TRBV30; 8 bases agree with TRBD1. J was trimmed by 7 bases and V by 4 bases; bases with no gene match: 3. Germline CDR1 is GTSNPN and CDR2 is SVGIG (reference sequence). The CDR3 is 13 amino acids. The CDR3 spells CAWTGQGNSPLHF. In DNA, the CDR3 is TGTGCCTGGACCGGACAGGGAAATTCACCCCTCCACTTT.

V gene TRBV2 combines with J gene TRBJ1-4; 9 bases align to TRBD1. CDR1 SNHLY and CDR2 FYNNEI come from the germline V gene. The length of the CDR3 is 17 residues. Trimming removed 6 bases from V and 7 bases from J; junction bases left unmatched: 15. CDR3 DNA: TGTGCCAGCAGGGTCGTACAGGGGGCCGCTTTGCCTGAAAAACTGTTTTTT. It is translated as CASRVVQGAALPEKLFF.

The chain employs TRBV6-6 and TRBJ1-1; D not resolved. Trimming removed 4 bases at V and 0 bases at J, with 6 bases between. The CDR3 runs 13 residues. The V gene's germline CDR1 is MNHNY and CDR2 SVGAGI (reference sequence). The CDR3 region has the DNA TGTGCCAGCAGTTCAGCGATGAACACTGAAGCTTTCTTT. Protein sequence: CASSSAMNTEAFF.

This sequence joins TRBV5-1 and TRBJ2-2; TRBD2 agrees at 9 bases. The CDR3 is made up of 13 amino acids. J was trimmed by 5 bases and V by 5 bases; bases with no gene match: 1. CDR1 SGHRS and CDR2 YFSETQ come from the germline V gene. In nucleotides, the CDR3 is TGCGCCAGCAGGCGGGGGGGAACCGGGGAGCTGTTTTTT. Amino acids: CASRRGGTGELFF.

Only one count was recorded for this clone. This chain connects TRBV9 to TRBJ1-2, with D unclear. There are 13 residues in the CDR3. V gave up 1 base and J gave up 8 bases, with 12 bases separating them. CDR1 and CDR2 from the germline V gene are SGDLS and YYNGEE. The CDR3 sequence is CASSVSEVEGYTF. The CDR3 DNA reads TGTGCCAGCAGCGTATCCGAGGTGGAGGGCTACACCTTC.

This sequence joins TRBV7-9 and TRBJ1-4, with 8 bases aligning to TRBD1. Germline CDR1 SEHNR, CDR2 FQNEAQ (reference sequence). CDR3 size: 16 residues. Trimming at V came to 2 bases and at J to 8 bases, leaving 10 bases not matched to a gene. The chain's CDR3 is CASSLPQARDREKLFF. The CDR3 coding sequence is TGTGCCAGCAGCTTACCCCAAGCCCGGGACAGGGAAAAACTGTTTTTT.

This chain connects TRBV7-6 to TRBJ2-5; 11 bases map to TRBD2. This CDR3 comprises 20 residues. The germline V gene encodes CDR1 SGHVS and CDR2 FNYEAQ. The V and J ends lost 4 bases and 5 bases, in that order; junction bases with no gene match: 21. The DNA for the CDR3 is TGTGCCAGCAGCTCCTTTCGCCTAGCGGGGGGCCGCCTAGTCGGGGAGACCCAGTACTTC. It codes for CASSSFRLAGGRLVGETQYF.

The chain links TRBV2 to TRBJ1-6, with D possibly matching TRBD1 (5 bases). This CDR3 spans 15 amino acids. Germline V CDR1 and CDR2: SNHLY, FYNNEI. Trimming removed 6 bases from V and 7 bases from J, with 16 bases in between. CDR3 loop: CASRNSPRGNSPLHF. CDR3 DNA: TGTGCCAGCAGGAATTCTCCCCGGGGGAATTCACCCCTCCACTTT.

This clone appeared a few times. The J gene is TRBJ1-4, the V gene TRBV6-5, with 7 nucleotides matching TRBD1. The germline gives CDR1 MNHEY, CDR2 SVGAGI. With V trimmed by 3 bases and J by 8 bases, 6 bases remained unmatched. This CDR3 spans 14 amino acids. DNA for the CDR3: TGTGCCAGCAGTTATCTCAGGGGGAGAGAAAAACTGTTTTTT. It translates to CASSYLRGREKLFF.

Comment on this clone: One end of the junction fails to match germline, which may point to a read error. J is TRBJ1-1 and V is TRBV5-1; 7 bases agree with TRBD1. Germline-derived CDR1 and CDR2 are SGHRS and YFSETQ. The CDR3 sequence is 14 residues long. CDR3 amino acids: CASSPVDRNIEAFF. Written as DNA, the CDR3 is TGCGCCAGCAGCCCGGTGGACAGGAACATTGAAGCTTTCTTT.

The rearrangement joins TRBV6-5 to TRBJ1-1, with D unclear. The CDR3 is made up of 15 amino acids. Between the trimmed V and J ends, which lost 3 bases and 4 bases, there was a span of 15 bases. Germline CDR1 and CDR2: MNHEY and SVGAGI. The CDR3 region has the DNA TGTGCCAGCAGTTATAGTTTGGGGAGCCTCACTGAAGCTTTCTTT. Protein sequence: CASSYSLGSLTEAFF.

The chain uses TRBV5-6 and TRBJ2-2; weak D call: TRBD1 (5 bases). In germline, CDR1 is SGHDT, CDR2 YYEEEE. The V gene lost 1 base and the J gene lost 5 bases, with 12 bases spanning the gap. The CDR3 has 15 amino acids. CDR3: CASSLSSGRTGELFF. The CDR3 DNA reads TGTGCCAGCAGCTTGAGTTCAGGGCGTACCGGGGAGCTGTTTTTT.